The rows below give T cell receptor beta chains drawn from one sample of a study of blood T cell repertoires in COVID-19. Produced via immunoSEQ multiplex PCR; TCRdb's table is partial and in-frame only. The sample records roughly 190,000 clones, roughly 90% being singletons. The sequencing input was PBMCs or T cells enriched from blood (not recorded which). The source of these receptors is a woman aged 18-29 years who had recovered from COVID-19. CDR3s include the opening cysteine and the closing phenylalanine or tryptophan.

V	length	J	CDR3
TRBV24-1	16	TRBJ2-7	CATSDTASGSIREQYF
TRBV18	17	TRBJ2-7	CASSPGIPSGSSYEQYF
TRBV15	17	TRBJ1-4	CATSRDRLGATNEKLFF
TRBV4-2	16	TRBJ2-2	CASSLRLAGDTGELFF
TRBV18	17	TRBJ2-7	CASSPTSGSGSRYEQYF
TRBV29-1	14	TRBJ2-6	CSVETQAGANVLTF
TRBV18	14	TRBJ2-5	CASSPSEGGETQYF
TRBV7-9	15	TRBJ2-2	CASSWTGGPTGELFF
TRBV5-5	16	TRBJ2-5	CASSLGVGTPQETQYF
TRBV9	13	TRBJ1-1	CASSPTGGTEAFF
TRBV27	15	TRBJ2-5	CASSPLAGGGETQYF
TRBV5-1	14	TRBJ2-4	CASSLEAEENIQYF
TRBV19	13	TRBJ2-1	CASSQRQGTEQFF
TRBV6-6	16	TRBJ1-6	CASRDTLEGGGSPLHF
TRBV27	12	TRBJ2-7	CASSFVGNEQYF
TRBV29-1	11	TRBJ1-3	CSAYLGNTIYF
TRBV6-4	15	TRBJ1-6	CASSDTTVRRSPLHF
TRBV27	12	TRBJ2-7	CASSVGQGAKYF
TRBV29-1	15	TRBJ2-5	CSVQKSRSAGETQYF
TRBV18	14	TRBJ2-7	CASSPTGISYEQYF
TRBV5-1	16	TRBJ2-3	CASSSPTGGRADTQYF
TRBV11-2	14	TRBJ2-7	CASSPKRGGAEQYF
TRBV19	16	TRBJ2-1	CASSIVPRDRNNEQFF
TRBV13	15	TRBJ2-7	CASSYQGSSYYEQYF
TRBV30	15	TRBJ1-1	CAWSVMGSLGTEAFF
TRBV18	15	TRBJ2-2	CASSFRRDDTGELFF
TRBV5-5	17	TRBJ1-4	CASSLGDRGTFNEKLFF
TRBV7-9	17	TRBJ2-3	CASSLAEGLAGVNTQYF
TRBV19	14	TRBJ2-7	CASSPPAASYEQYF
TRBV20-1	16	TRBJ2-1	CSASLAGGPSLDEQFF
TRBV27	19	TRBJ1-1	CASRRIPSGTGFVGTEAFF
TRBV28	14	TRBJ2-1	CASIPPGQGSEQFF
TRBV24-1	20	TRBJ2-2	CATSDLKGGSGRWSTGELFF
TRBV6-5	15	TRBJ1-5	CASFDRQGVDQPQHF
TRBV6-5	12	TRBJ1-2	CASSKGTAGYTF
TRBV5-3	16	TRBJ2-1	CARSYDSGTGYNEQFF
TRBV5-1	14	TRBJ2-3	CASGGLESTDTQYF
TRBV6-1	13	TRBJ1-2	CASSEAGARGYTF
TRBV30	14	TRBJ2-3	CAWGPGLVADTQYF
TRBV2	17	TRBJ1-1	CASSEGSRGQEIPEAFF
TRBV28	15	TRBJ1-2	CASSITGTGGHGYTF
TRBV6-5	16	TRBJ2-1	CASSYSAGASYNEQFF
TRBV24-1	14	TRBJ2-1	CATSDPGGGNEQFF
TRBV27	16	TRBJ2-3	CASSLSTSGSSDTQYF
TRBV6-5	15	TRBJ1-1	CASSRDREGDTEAFF